These 30 T cell receptor beta chains share one sample of origin, sequenced in a study of vaccination and CD4 T cells after COVID-19. Scientists ran DNA taken from cultured CD4+ T cells through the Oncomine TCR Beta short-read assay for sequencing. TCRdb independently ran MiXCR on the PCR reads; one entry per CDR3 protein. The sample comprises approximately 11,000 distinct CDR3 sequences, about two fifths of which are singletons, and 25% to 35% rests with the top ten. Their recognized antigens are unknown. Treatment reported: approximately 10-day PBMC culture with coronavirus spike peptide pools or control peptides (ViraFEST assay). The specimen was CD4+ T cells from blood, cultured in vitro. The receptors come from a human donor who had recovered from COVID-19.

This clonotype was counted only a few times. The chain couples TRBV7-3 to TRBJ1-6; D is unclear. The V and J ends lost 5 bases and 6 bases respectively, with 8 bases between them. CDR1 is SGHTA, CDR2 FQGTGA, per germline. The CDR3 extends over 13 amino acids. CDR3 in amino acids: CASSPSVNSPLHF. As DNA, the CDR3 is TGTGCCAGCAGCCCTTCAGTTAATTCACCCCTCCACTTT.

The chain recombines TRBV6-5 with TRBJ2-5; 7 bases line up with TRBD2. With 2 bases clipped from V and 3 bases from J, the junction kept 0 bases outside the gene matches. The germline gives CDR1 MNHEY, CDR2 SVGAGI. The CDR3 loop spans 13 amino acids. CDR3: CASSYRGEETQYF. For the CDR3, the DNA is TGTGCCAGCAGTTACCGGGGGGAAGAGACCCAGTACTTC.

V usage is TRBV7-9 and J usage is TRBJ2-3; tentative D call: TRBD2 (6 bases). V gave up 1 base and J gave up 2 bases, with 16 bases separating them. CDR3 size: 17 residues. Germline V CDR1 and CDR2: SEHNR, FQNEAQ (reference sequence). CDR3 amino acids: CASSLGGVISATDTQYF. The CDR3 DNA reads TGTGCCAGCAGCTTAGGGGGGGTTATAAGCGCCACAGATACGCAGTATTTT.

J is TRBJ1-6 and V is TRBV19, with 7 positions matching TRBD1. Germline values: CDR1 LNHDA, CDR2 SQIVND (reference sequence). J gave up 1 base and V 4 bases, and 4 bases lay outside the gene matches. CDR3 length: 16 amino acids. CDR3 sequence reads: CASSTTGVSYNSPLHF. The CDR3 coding sequence is TGTGCCAGTAGTACCACAGGGGTATCCTATAATTCACCCCTCCACTTT. The full variable domain, with the rest looked up from reference TRBV19 and TRBJ1-6, is DGGITQSPKYLFRKEGQNVTLSCEQNLNHDAMYWYRQDPGQGLRLIYYSQIVNDFQKGDIAEGYSVSREKKESFPLTVTSAQKNPTAFYLCASSTTGVSYNSPLHFGNGTRLTVT.

This clonotype was observed a few times. The chain is built from TRBV19 and TRBJ1-3; the D gene is possibly TRBD1 (5 bases). Germline CDR1 and CDR2: LNHDA and SQIVND (reference sequence). This CDR3 spans 15 amino acids. V was clipped by 0 bases and J by 3 bases, with 9 bases between them. The CDR3 DNA sequence: TGTGCCAGTAGTATAGAAGGGGCGCGTGGAAACACCATATATTTT. The encoded protein is CASSIEGARGNTIYF. Drawing the rest from reference TRBV19 and TRBJ1-3, the complete variable domain is DGGITQSPKYLFRKEGQNVTLSCEQNLNHDAMYWYRQDPGQGLRLIYYSQIVNDFQKGDIAEGYSVSREKKESFPLTVTSAQKNPTAFYLCASSIEGARGNTIYFGEGSWLTVV.

The gene calls are TRBV18 and TRBJ1-1, with 9 bases identical to TRBD1. CDR3 size: 16 residues. The germline V gene encodes CDR1 KGHSH and CDR2 LQKENI. With V trimmed by 2 bases and J by 4 bases, 8 bases remained unmatched. The CDR3 reads CASSPNRQGEGTEAFF. CDR3 nucleotides: TGTGCCAGCTCACCAAATCGACAGGGGGAGGGCACTGAAGCTTTCTTT. The whole variable domain, filled in from reference TRBV18 and TRBJ1-1, reads NAGVMQNPRHLVRRRGQEARLRCSPMKGHSHVYWYRQLPEEGLKFMVYLQKENIIDESGMPKERFSAEFPKEGPSILRIQQVVRGDSAAYFCASSPNRQGEGTEAFFGQGTRLTVV.

About this clonotype itself: The CDR3 end shows no conserved phenylalanine or tryptophan, and so a read error is likely. The chain recombines TRBV7-9 with TRBJ2-5; 9 bases line up with TRBD2. The CDR3 covers 14 residues. Per germline, CDR1 SEHNR and CDR2 FQNEAQ (reference sequence). Trimming removed 3 bases from V and 3 bases from J; junction bases left unmatched: 2. CDR3: CASSLTSGKETQYL. The CDR3 bases are TGTGCCAGCAGCTTGACTAGCGGAAAAGAGACCCAGTACTTA.

The chain joins TRBV20-1 to TRBJ2-7, with 7 bases identical to TRBD2. Germline lookup yields CDR1 DFQATT and CDR2 SNEGSKA (reference sequence). The V and J ends lost 3 bases and 6 bases, in that order; junction bases with no gene match: 11. This CDR3 comprises 14 residues. CDR3 coding DNA: TGCAGTGCTAGCGGGGGGAGGGCGCGGGGCGAGCAGTACTTC. This gives the protein CSASGGRARGEQYF.

The chain is built from TRBV28 and TRBJ2-7, with TRBD2 identical over 8 bases. The V gene end was trimmed by 7 bases and the J gene end by 2 bases; junction bases not matched to a gene: 16. This CDR3 has 17 amino acids. Per germline, CDR1 MDHEN and CDR2 SYDVKM. Here the CDR3 DNA reads TGTGCCAGCAATCAACTTAGCGGGACATCGAGACCCTACGAGCAGTACTTC. Translation gives CASNQLSGTSRPYEQYF.

The gene calls are TRBV20-1 and TRBJ1-2, with TRBD1 matching 10 bases. V lost 5 bases to trimming and J lost 5 bases; unmatched junction nucleotides: 5. The CDR3 loop spans 13 amino acids. Germline V gene data show CDR1 as DFQATT and CDR2 as SNEGSKA (reference sequence). CDR3 nucleotide sequence: TGCAGTGCTGGGGACAGGGGCTCGTATGGCTACACCTTC. Protein sequence: CSAGDRGSYGYTF.

This rearrangement joins TRBV25-1 to TRBJ2-4, with TRBD2 identical over 8 bases. The CDR3 runs to 15 residues. After removal of 2 bases from V and 8 bases from J, the junction contained 8 bases not matched to a gene. Germline lookup yields CDR1 MGHDK and CDR2 SYGVNS. CDR3 sequence (DNA): TGTGCCAGCAGTGAACCTCCGGGGGGGAAAGACATTCAGTACTTC. It encodes CASSEPPGGKDIQYF.

V gene TRBV11-2 combines with J gene TRBJ1-3, with a tentative D call TRBD1 (6 bases). V lost 6 bases and J 2 bases, leaving 23 bases between the germline ends. Per germline, CDR1 SGHAT and CDR2 FQNNGV. This CDR3 is 18 amino acids long. CDR3 in DNA: TGTGCCAGCAGACTAATGGGACAACGGGGTCGCGCTGGAAACACCATATATTTT. It is translated as CASRLMGQRGRAGNTIYF.

The chain employs TRBV10-2 and TRBJ2-7, with 10 positions matching TRBD2. CDR1 is WSHSY, CDR2 SAAADI, per germline. After removal of 0 bases from V and 3 bases from J, the junction contained 2 bases not matched to a gene. This CDR3 region has 15 residues. CDR3 sequence reads: CASSESPSGSYEQYF. The CDR3 DNA follows: TGCGCCAGCAGTGAGTCTCCTAGCGGGAGCTACGAGCAGTACTTC.

Only a few counts were recorded for this clonotype. CDR3 sequence (DNA): TGTGCCAGCAGTCCACCGGGTTCAGACACCGGGGAGCTGTTTTTT. Its translation is CASSPPGSDTGELFF. The V gene is TRBV6-1, the J gene TRBJ2-2; D call uncertain. Trimming removed 5 bases at V and 3 bases at J, with 13 bases between. Per the germline V gene, CDR1 is MNHNS and CDR2 is SASEGT. The CDR3 is made up of 15 amino acids.

By share, this clonotype ranks as large. The chain uses TRBV27 and TRBJ1-6; TRBD1 aligns across 10 bases. V lost 6 bases, J lost 7 bases, and 6 bases stayed unmatched. CDR3 length: 15 residues. Germline lookup yields CDR1 MNHEY and CDR2 SMNVEV (reference sequence). As DNA, the CDR3 is TGTGCCAGCAGCCTGGGACAGGGGAGAAATTCACCCCTCCACTTT. This gives the protein CASSLGQGRNSPLHF.

This clonotype came up a few times. The CDR3 reads CASSIRESTDTQYF. The CDR3 DNA follows: TGTGCCAGTAGTATACGGGAAAGCACAGATACGCAGTATTTT. The chain is built from TRBV19 and TRBJ2-3; maybe TRBD2 (5 bases). Germline CDR1 LNHDA, CDR2 SQIVND (reference sequence). The length of the CDR3 is 14 residues. Trimming shortened V by 2 bases and J by 0 bases, and 6 bases separated the two germline ends.

This clonotype was observed a single time. The V gene is TRBV6-2 or TRBV6-3, the J gene TRBJ1-2, with D unclear. The germline V gene encodes CDR1 MNHEY and CDR2 SVGEGT. V was shortened by 2 bases and J by 8 bases, with 6 bases between the two germline ends. The CDR3 is 11 amino acids. The CDR3 region is CASSYPQGYTF. CDR3 in DNA: TGTGCCAGCAGTTACCCCCAGGGCTACACCTTC.

The chain has TRBV5-1 and TRBJ2-7, with D perhaps matching TRBD1 (6 bases). CDR1 is SGHRS, CDR2 YFSETQ, per germline. The CDR3 is made up of 13 amino acids. Trimming pared 5 bases from V and 3 bases from J, leaving 12 bases between. The CDR3 loop reads CASRKDSLYEQYF. The CDR3 bases are TGCGCCAGCAGAAAGGACAGCCTCTACGAGCAGTACTTC. Together with reference TRBV5-1 and TRBJ2-7, the CDR3 gives the full variable domain: KAGVTQTPRYLIKTRGQQVTLSCSPISGHRSVSWYQQTPGQGLQFLFEYFSETQRNKGNFPGRFSGRQFSNSRSEMNVSTLELGDSALYLCASRKDSLYEQYFGPGTRLTVT.

This clonotype was detected a few times. The CDR3 DNA is TGTGCCAGCAGCTCCCTCAGGGGCGGTGAGCAGTTCTTC. This codes for CASSSLRGGEQFF. This rearrangement joins TRBV7-6 to TRBJ2-1; D is perhaps TRBD1 (6 bases). Trimming stripped 4 bases from V and 9 bases from J, with 13 bases between. CDR1 and CDR2 (germline): SGHVS, FNYEAQ. The CDR3 has 13 residues.

J is TRBJ2-3 and V is TRBV10-3; D gene ambiguous. V was pared by 4 bases and J by 2 bases, with 4 bases between. The length of the CDR3 is 12 residues. Looked up from germline, CDR1 is ENHRY and CDR2 is SYGVKD. The CDR3 sequence: CAISGNTDTQYF. In DNA, the CDR3 is TGTGCCATCAGTGGGAACACAGATACGCAGTATTTT.

This clonotype was seen a handful of times. The DNA for the CDR3 is TGTGCCAGCAGCTTGGGACTAGCGGGAGTCCACGAGCAGTACTTC. Translation: CASSLGLAGVHEQYF. The chain has TRBV28 and TRBJ2-7; TRBD2 matches 14 bases. The CDR3 covers 15 residues. From germline, CDR1 is MDHEN and CDR2 SYDVKM. With 6 bases clipped from V and 5 bases from J, the junction kept 6 bases outside the gene matches.

This clonotype is labeled as medium-sized. The J gene is TRBJ2-1, the V gene TRBV7-3; 12 nucleotides line up with TRBD1. The trim removed 2 bases at V and 9 bases at J, leaving 8 bases unmatched. Germline values: CDR1 SGHTA, CDR2 FQGTGA. The CDR3 has 16 residues. The CDR3 sequence: CASSLGGQGASGEQFF. DNA for the CDR3: TGTGCCAGCAGCTTAGGGGGACAGGGGGCCTCAGGTGAGCAGTTCTTC.

This clonotype appeared a few times. The chain carries TRBV7-8 and TRBJ1-2, with unresolved D. The V end lost 1 base, the J end lost 5 bases, and 11 bases lay between the germline ends. This CDR3 has 14 amino acids. The germline CDR1 and CDR2 sequences are SGHVS and FQNEAQ. The CDR3 spells CASSLVGRQYGYTF. CDR3 in DNA: TGTGCCAGCAGCTTAGTGGGCAGGCAATATGGCTACACCTTC.

This clonotype was observed once. The V call is TRBV7-9, the J call TRBJ1-1; TRBD1 matches at 9 bases. V trimming: 5 bases; J trimming: 1 base; junction bases outside the gene matches: 5. The CDR3 covers 15 residues. CDR1 and CDR2 from the germline V gene are SEHNR and FQNEAQ (reference sequence). CDR3 loop: CASSPGQGWNTEAFF. The CDR3 DNA sequence: TGTGCCAGCAGCCCCGGACAGGGGTGGAACACTGAAGCTTTCTTT.

This clonotype was detected only a few times. The chain recombines TRBV7-9 with TRBJ2-3, with D perhaps assigned TRBD1 or TRBD2 (5 bases each). CDR3 size: 16 residues. Looked up from germline, CDR1 is SEHNR and CDR2 is FQNEAQ (reference sequence). V lost 0 bases and J 0 bases, leaving 10 bases between the germline ends. DNA for the CDR3: TGTGCCAGCAGCTTAGCCGGGACCACAAGCACAGATACGCAGTATTTT. Translating it yields CASSLAGTTSTDTQYF.

This chain uses TRBV28 with TRBJ2-5, with 8 positions matching TRBD2. V was pared by 6 bases and J by 2 bases, with 5 bases of the junction left unmatched. Germline CDR1 reads MDHEN; CDR2 reads SYDVKM. This CDR3 has 14 residues. The DNA for the CDR3 is TGTGCCAGCAGGTCTCCGGGAGGGCAAGAGACCCAGTACTTC. This translates into CASRSPGGQETQYF.

This chain uses TRBV12-3 or TRBV12-4 with TRBJ1-5; D not resolved. V lost 3 bases and J lost 4, with 7 bases in between. This CDR3 comprises 13 residues. The CDR3 sequence is CASSLRENQPQHF. The CDR3 region has the DNA TGTGCCAGCAGTTTGAGGGAAAATCAGCCCCAGCATTTT.

The chain is built from TRBV10-3 and TRBJ2-7; 9 bases are a match to TRBD1. Germline CDR1 is ENHRY and CDR2 is SYGVKD. V lost 0 bases and J lost 7; bases outside the gene matches: 7. The CDR3 contains 15 residues. CDR3 coding DNA: TGTGCCATCAGTGAGTCGGACAGGGGTATAGGGGAGCAGTACTTC. Amino acid sequence: CAISESDRGIGEQYF.

V usage is TRBV6-1 and J usage is TRBJ2-7; TRBD1 is a possible D gene (6 bases). V was trimmed by 6 bases and J by 0 bases, leaving 12 bases between them. The CDR3 runs 14 residues. Germline CDR1 reads MNHNS; CDR2 reads SASEGT. CDR3 coding DNA: TGTGCCAGCAGGAACCAGGGGTCCTCCTACGAGCAGTACTTC. This encodes CASRNQGSSYEQYF.

The J gene is TRBJ2-1, the V gene TRBV6-1; D is undetermined. Between the trimmed V and J ends, which lost 8 bases and 5 bases, there was a span of 19 bases. The CDR3 is made up of 15 amino acids. Per germline, CDR1 MNHNS and CDR2 SASEGT. CDR3 sequence (DNA): TGTGCCAGCGCGGTTAGCTGGGCGGTAGACAATGAGCAGTTCTTC. It specifies CASAVSWAVDNEQFF.